This TCR beta chain was sequenced during a study of T cells in localized non-small cell lung cancer. Clones were read by immunoSEQ multiplex PCR, and TCRdb kept only the in-frame ones, dropping some. The sample records 20,000 to 25,000 clones, approximately 90% being singletons. The CDR3 length is 15 residues. Germline CDR1 SGHVS, CDR2 FQNEAQ. Trimming took 5 bases from V and 2 from J, leaving 13 bases between them. The chain employs TRBV7-8 and TRBJ2-1; perhaps TRBD2 as D (7 bases). This sequence originates from a man aged 40 to 75 with stage II squamous cell lung carcinoma. Sequenced material: PBMCs, taken before any cancer treatment. CDR3 loop: CASSPEGGAYNEQFF. CDR3 nucleotides: TGTGCCAGCAGCCCGGAGGGGGGGGCCTACAATGAGCAGTTCTTC.